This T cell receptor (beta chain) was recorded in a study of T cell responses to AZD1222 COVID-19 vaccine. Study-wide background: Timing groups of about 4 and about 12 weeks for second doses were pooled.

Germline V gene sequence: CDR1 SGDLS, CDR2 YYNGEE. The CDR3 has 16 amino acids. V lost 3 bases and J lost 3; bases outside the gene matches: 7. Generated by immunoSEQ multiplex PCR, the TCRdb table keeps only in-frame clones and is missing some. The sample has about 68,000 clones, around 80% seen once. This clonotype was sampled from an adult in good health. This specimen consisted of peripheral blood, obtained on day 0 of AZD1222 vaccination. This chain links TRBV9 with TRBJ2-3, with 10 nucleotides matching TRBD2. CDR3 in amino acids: CASSASGGAYTDTQYF. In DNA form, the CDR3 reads TGTGCCAGCAGCGCCAGCGGGGGGGCGTATACAGATACGCAGTATTTT.